The clone carrying this T cell receptor (beta chain) has at least ten counts. The data are from a study of T cells of healthy individuals. TCRdb re-called the 5' RACE reads through MiXCR, storing one row per CDR3 protein. In the table there are 90,000 to 100,000 distinct CDR3 sequences, 15% to 20% of which are singletons. The CDR3 has 15 residues. Germline V lookup: CDR1 DFQATT, CDR2 SNEGSKA (reference sequence). V was clipped by 1 base and J by 2 bases, with 12 bases between them. This clonotype originated in a human donor in good health. The chain has TRBV20-1 and TRBJ1-3; D is unresolved. The CDR3 DNA reads as TGCAGTGCTAGAGTTGGGAATATGGCTGGAAACACCATATATTTT. It codes for CSARVGNMAGNTIYF.